The 26 T cell receptor beta chains below all came from one sample that was sequenced in a study of blood T cell repertoires in COVID-19. Sequencing was performed with immunoSEQ multiplex PCR; in TCRdb, only in-frame clones are kept and a portion is missing. There are 70,000 or so clones in the sample; about 84% occur only once, and roughly a sixth lies in the top ten. The sample consisted of peripheral blood. The receptors stem from a human donor in a cohort sampled during active COVID-19.

This clone turned up a few times. This sequence joins TRBV6-1 and TRBJ2-7; 9 bases match TRBD1. With 2 bases clipped from V and 2 bases from J, the junction kept 7 bases outside the gene matches. CDR1 MNHNS and CDR2 SASEGT come from the germline V gene. There are 16 residues in the CDR3. The CDR3 DNA reads TGTGCCAGCAGTGAAAGATTCGGGACAGGGACCTACGAGCAGTACTTC. Its protein is CASSERFGTGTYEQYF.

The chain has TRBV3-1 (or the pseudogene TRBV3-2) and TRBJ2-1; TRBD2 agrees at 8 bases. The CDR3 totals 16 residues. V gave up 4 bases and J gave up 7 bases; unmatched junction bases: 12. Germline V CDR1 and CDR2: LGHDT, YNNKEL (reference sequence). Here the CDR3 DNA reads TGTGCCAGCAGCCTTCGAGCGGGAGTGACAGGAAATGAGCAGTTCTTC. It encodes CASSLRAGVTGNEQFF.

This clone was seen a handful of times. The rearrangement links TRBV3-1 (or the pseudogene TRBV3-2) to TRBJ2-7, with 12 bases lining up with TRBD2. In germline, CDR1 is LGHDT, CDR2 YNNKEL (reference sequence). The CDR3 consists of 15 residues. V dropped 4 bases and J dropped 7; count of bases not matched to a gene: 8. The DNA of the CDR3 is TGTGCCAGCAGCCCTTTGACTAGCGGGAGATCAGAGCAGTACTTC. This translates into CASSPLTSGRSEQYF.

This clone has a handful of counts. This chain joins TRBV24-1 and TRBJ2-7; the D is unclear. The V end lost 2 bases, the J end lost 4 bases, and 17 bases lay between the germline ends. CDR1 and CDR2 (germline): KGHDR, SFDVKD. The CDR3 spans 16 residues. The CDR3 protein is CATSDSPEKRSYEQYF. The CDR3 nucleotides are TGTGCCACCAGTGATTCCCCGGAGAAAAGGTCGTACGAGCAGTACTTC.

The chain links TRBV3-1 (or the pseudogene TRBV3-2) to TRBJ2-5; TRBD2 agrees at 8 bases. Per germline, CDR1 LGHDT and CDR2 YNNKEL (reference sequence). V trimming: 4 bases; J trimming: 2 bases; junction bases outside the gene matches: 3. This CDR3 spans 14 amino acids. CDR3: CASSPLAVQETQYF. Written as DNA, the CDR3 is TGTGCCAGCAGCCCACTAGCGGTTCAAGAGACCCAGTACTTC.

The rearrangement links TRBV29-1 to TRBJ2-1; D not certain. CDR3 length equals 13 residues. From germline, CDR1 is SQVTM and CDR2 ANQGSEA. Deletions cut 1 base from V and 6 bases from J, with 10 bases between. The DNA for the CDR3 is TGCAGCGTTGAAGTTCGGTGGGCCAATGAGCAGTTCTTC. Translating gives CSVEVRWANEQFF.

There are a few counts of this clone. This sequence joins TRBV28 and TRBJ2-5, with D tentatively TRBD1 (5 bases). This CDR3 has 13 amino acids. Per the germline V gene, CDR1 is MDHEN and CDR2 is SYDVKM. Trimming took 7 bases from V and 5 from J, leaving 14 bases between them. CDR3: CASKHRSRETQYF. CDR3 coding DNA: TGTGCCAGCAAACACAGGAGTCGGGAGACCCAGTACTTC.

This clone showed up just a few times. The V gene is TRBV18, the J gene TRBJ2-5, with TRBD1 matching 11 bases. CDR1 is KGHSH and CDR2 is LQKENI in the germline V gene. J gave up 3 bases and V 2 bases, and 2 bases lay outside the gene matches. This CDR3 is 15 amino acids long. Here the CDR3 reads CASSPGDRGEETQYF. CDR3 nucleotides: TGTGCCAGCTCACCAGGGGACAGGGGGGAAGAGACCCAGTACTTC.

This chain connects TRBV5-6 to TRBJ1-1; TRBD1 matches at 9 bases. The CDR3 contains 18 residues. V lost 4 bases to trimming and J lost 1 base; unmatched junction nucleotides: 14. Germline CDR1 reads SGHDT; CDR2 reads YYEEEE. The CDR3 spells CASSKKRQGGIGNTEAFF. Written as DNA, the CDR3 is TGTGCCAGCAGCAAAAAAAGACAGGGGGGAATAGGGAACACTGAAGCTTTCTTT.

The chain carries TRBV3-1 (or the pseudogene TRBV3-2) and TRBJ1-1; 9 nucleotides align to TRBD1. V dropped 5 bases and J dropped 5; count of bases not matched to a gene: 6. Germline values: CDR1 LGHDT, CDR2 YNNKEL (reference sequence). This CDR3 has 14 amino acids. This CDR3 reads CASSGGTGKTEAFF. The CDR3 DNA sequence: TGTGCCAGCAGCGGCGGGACAGGGAAGACTGAAGCTTTCTTT.

The chain has TRBV7-2 and TRBJ1-5, with D perhaps matching TRBD1 (6 bases). Trimming cost V 11 bases and J 2 bases, with 19 bases left between them. The CDR3 is 15 residues long. Per the germline V gene, CDR1 is SGHTA and CDR2 is FQGNSA. This chain's CDR3 is CAPHRDGRGNQPQHF. CDR3 nucleotides: TGTGCCCCCCACAGGGACGGGCGTGGCAATCAGCCCCAGCATTTT.

The genes are TRBV3-1 (or the pseudogene TRBV3-2) and TRBJ1-2; D call uncertain. CDR1 is LGHDT and CDR2 is YNNKEL in the germline V gene (reference sequence). V lost 5 bases, J lost 4 bases, and 5 bases lay in between. The CDR3 is 11 residues long. The CDR3 DNA reads TGTGCCAGCAGCTTTCGCTATGGCTACACCTTC. Amino acids: CASSFRYGYTF.

The chain uses TRBV27 and TRBJ1-6; D is possibly TRBD1 (5 bases). Trimming removed 5 bases at V and 9 bases at J, with 11 bases between. The CDR3 totals 13 residues. The germline gives CDR1 MNHEY, CDR2 SMNVEV (reference sequence). The CDR3 DNA sequence: TGTGCCAGCAGTCCCCAGGGAAGTTCACCCCTCCACTTT. Translated, it gives CASSPQGSSPLHF.

The count of this clone is one. This chain connects TRBV2 to TRBJ2-1, with TRBD2 identical over 9 bases. This CDR3 has 16 amino acids. CDR1 is SNHLY, CDR2 FYNNEI, per germline. V trimming: 4 bases; J trimming: 5 bases; junction bases outside the gene matches: 9. The CDR3 reads CASSVRASGNHNEQFF. The CDR3 DNA follows: TGTGCCAGCAGTGTGAGGGCTAGCGGGAACCACAATGAGCAGTTCTTC.

CDR3 region: CASRSSGSGYEQYF. CDR3 coding DNA: TGTGCCAGTAGAAGTAGCGGGAGTGGCTACGAGCAGTACTTC. This rearrangement joins TRBV19 to TRBJ2-7; TRBD2 matches at 9 bases. Germline CDR1 LNHDA, CDR2 SQIVND (reference sequence). The CDR3 is 14 amino acids. V gave up 6 bases and J gave up 3 bases; unmatched junction bases: 6.

This clone was observed a handful of times. The chain carries TRBV9 and TRBJ2-2, with D possibly TRBD2 on 6 matching bases. This CDR3 is built from 16 residues. Germline CDR1 reads SGDLS; CDR2 reads YYNGEE. Trimming left V 4 bases short and J 5 bases short, with 18 bases between. The CDR3 loop reads CASSFGTRGTTGELFF. The DNA of the CDR3 is TGTGCCAGCAGCTTCGGGACTCGCGGGACTACCGGGGAGCTGTTTTTT.

This chain links TRBV7-2 with TRBJ2-4, with D possibly matching TRBD1 (6 bases). The CDR3 extends over 17 amino acids. Germline CDR1 is SGHTA and CDR2 is FQGNSA. V lost 4 bases and J lost 1, with 17 bases in between. The CDR3 here is CASSYLIGQWAKNIQYF. In DNA, the CDR3 is TGTGCCAGCAGCTACTTGATCGGACAGTGGGCCAAAAACATTCAGTACTTC. The whole variable domain, filled in from reference TRBV7-2 and TRBJ2-4, reads GAGVSQSPSNKVTEKGKDVELRCDPISGHTALYWYRQSLGQGLEFLIYFQGNSAPDKSGLPSDRFSAERTGGSVSTLTIQRTQQEDSAVYLCASSYLIGQWAKNIQYFGAGTRLSVL.

The chain carries TRBV5-5 and TRBJ2-5; the D gene is possibly TRBD1 (6 bases). The CDR3 loop spans 15 amino acids. The germline V gene encodes CDR1 SGHKS and CDR2 YYEKEE (reference sequence). The V and J ends lost 1 base and 2 bases respectively, with 12 bases between them. CDR3 in DNA: TGTGCCAGCAGCTTGCAGGGGAATAGACAAGAGACCCAGTACTTC. As protein: CASSLQGNRQETQYF. The full variable domain, rest sourced from reference TRBV5-5 and TRBJ2-5, is DAGVTQSPTHLIKTRGQQVTLRCSPISGHKSVSWYQQVLGQGPQFIFQYYEKEERGRGNFPDRFSARQFPNYSSELNVNALLLGDSALYLCASSLQGNRQETQYFGPGTRLLVL.

The V call is TRBV6-2 or TRBV6-3, the J call TRBJ2-3; TRBD2 aligns across 13 bases. The CDR3 spans 16 residues. Germline V gene data show CDR1 as MNHEY and CDR2 as SVGEGT. The V gene end was trimmed by 5 bases and the J gene end by 5 bases; junction bases not matched to a gene: 7. The CDR3 DNA reads TGTGCCAGCAGTCCCCGTGGACTAGCGGGAGAAGATACGCAGTATTTT. Translating gives CASSPRGLAGEDTQYF.

The rearrangement uses TRBV12-3 or TRBV12-4 and TRBJ1-1; D is unresolved. This CDR3 contains 11 residues. Trimming took 5 bases from V and 8 from J, leaving 9 bases between them. CDR3 region: CASSGTWEAFF. CDR3 bases: TGTGCCAGCAGTGGTACTTGGGAAGCTTTCTTT.

This clone has more than one count but fewer than ten. The chain employs TRBV2 and TRBJ2-5; D is uncertain. V was trimmed by 1 base and J by 3 bases, leaving 6 bases between them. Germline CDR1 is SNHLY and CDR2 is FYNNEI. The length of the CDR3 is 13 residues. Here the CDR3 reads CASSEDTEETQYF. The CDR3 coding sequence is TGTGCCAGCAGTGAAGATACGGAAGAGACCCAGTACTTC. The variable domain in full, completed from reference TRBV2 and TRBJ2-5, reads EPEVTQTPSHQVTQMGQEVILRCVPISNHLYFYWYRQILGQKVEFLVSFYNNEISEKSEIFDDQFSVERPDGSNFTLKIRSTKLEDSAMYFCASSEDTEETQYFGPGTRLLVL.

This clone was counted between two and nine times. J is TRBJ2-1 and V is TRBV7-8, with 12 bases lining up with TRBD2. This CDR3 contains 16 residues. Trimming removed 5 bases from V and 6 bases from J; junction bases left unmatched: 8. Germline V gives CDR1 SGHVS, CDR2 FQNEAQ. The CDR3 bases are TGTGCCAGCAGCCCCAGGACTAGCGGGATTGTCAATGAGCAGTTCTTC. It is translated as CASSPRTSGIVNEQFF. The full variable domain, in which reference TRBV7-8 and TRBJ2-1 provide the parts outside the CDR3, is GAGVSQSPRYKVAKRGQDVALRCDPISGHVSLFWYQQALGQGPEFLTYFQNEAQLDKSGLPSDRFFAERPEGSVSTLKIQRTQQEDSAVYLCASSPRTSGIVNEQFFGPGTRLTVL.

V usage is TRBV5-1 and J usage is TRBJ1-4; TRBD1 might be the D (5 bases). The CDR3 sequence is 15 residues long. The V and J ends lost 1 base and 0 bases respectively, with 7 bases between them. Germline CDR1 is SGHRS and CDR2 is YFSETQ. This chain's CDR3 is CASSLSTATNEKLFF. CDR3 nucleotide sequence: TGCGCCAGCAGCTTGTCGACAGCAACTAATGAAAAACTGTTTTTT.

As regards this clone: A read error may account for a junction end that differs from germline. The chain recombines TRBV30 with TRBJ1-6; D is unresolved. The V gene's germline CDR1 is GTSNPN and CDR2 SVGIG (reference sequence). This CDR3 has 16 amino acids. The CDR3 region has the DNA TGTGCCTGGGGTGTCCCCTCCAGCTCCTATAATTCACCCCTCCACTTT. Translated, it gives CAWGVPSSSYNSPLHF. The whole variable domain, remainder taken from reference TRBV30 and TRBJ1-6, is SQTIHQWPATLVQPVGSPLSLECTVEGTSNPNLYWYRQAAGRGLQLLFYSVGIGQISSEVPQNLSASRPQDRQFILSSKKLLLSDSGFYLCAWGVPSSSYNSPLHFGNGTRLTVT.

Worth noting for this clone: The same CDR3 is also encoded by other DNA sequences in this sample. The chain combines TRBV29-1 with TRBJ1-1, with 8 bases that match TRBD1. V was pared by 7 bases and J by 3 bases, with 4 bases of the junction left unmatched. The length of the CDR3 is 12 residues. Germline V gene data show CDR1 as SQVTM and CDR2 as ANQGSEA. The CDR3 nucleotides read TGCAGCGCAAACAGGGGGGACACTGAAGCTTTCTTT. Its protein product is CSANRGDTEAFF.

This clone was counted a single time. CDR3 coding DNA: TGTGCCAGCAGCTTAGGTACAGTTCATCAAGAGACCCAGTACTTC. It codes for CASSLGTVHQETQYF. The chain combines TRBV11-2 with TRBJ2-5; no reliable D call. The length of the CDR3 is 15 residues. The V end lost 1 base, the J end lost 2 bases, and 11 bases lay between the germline ends. Germline V CDR1 and CDR2: SGHAT, FQNNGV.